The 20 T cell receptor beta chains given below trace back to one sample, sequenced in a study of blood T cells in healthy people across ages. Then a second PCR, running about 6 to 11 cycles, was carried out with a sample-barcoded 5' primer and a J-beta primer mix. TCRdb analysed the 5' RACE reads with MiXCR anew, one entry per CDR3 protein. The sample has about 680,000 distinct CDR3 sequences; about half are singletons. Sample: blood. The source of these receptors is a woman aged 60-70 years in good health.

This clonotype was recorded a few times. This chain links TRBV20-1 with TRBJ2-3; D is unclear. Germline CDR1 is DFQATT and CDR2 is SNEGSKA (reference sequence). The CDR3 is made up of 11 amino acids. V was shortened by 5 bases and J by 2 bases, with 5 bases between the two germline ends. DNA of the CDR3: TGCAGTGCTGGAACCACAGATACGCAGTATTTT. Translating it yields CSAGTTDTQYF.

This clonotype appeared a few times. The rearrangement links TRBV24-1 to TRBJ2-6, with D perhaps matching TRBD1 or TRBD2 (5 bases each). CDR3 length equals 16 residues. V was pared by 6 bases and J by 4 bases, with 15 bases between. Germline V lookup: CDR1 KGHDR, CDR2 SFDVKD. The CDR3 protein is CATSSSQGRGANVLTF. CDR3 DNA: TGTGCCACCAGTTCATCCCAGGGACGAGGGGCCAACGTCCTGACTTTC.

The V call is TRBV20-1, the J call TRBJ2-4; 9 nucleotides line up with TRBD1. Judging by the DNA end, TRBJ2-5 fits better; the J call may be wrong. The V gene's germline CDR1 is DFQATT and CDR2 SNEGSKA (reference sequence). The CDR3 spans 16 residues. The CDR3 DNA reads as TGCAGTGCTAGAGATATATTGGGACAGGGTCAAGAGACCCAGTACTTC. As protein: CSARDILGQGQETQYF.

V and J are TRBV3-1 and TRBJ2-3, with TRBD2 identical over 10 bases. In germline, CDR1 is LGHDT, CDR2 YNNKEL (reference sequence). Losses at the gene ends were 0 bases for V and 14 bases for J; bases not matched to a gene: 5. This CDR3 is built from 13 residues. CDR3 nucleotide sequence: TGTGCCAGCAGCCAAGATCCTAGCGGGAGTGTGTATTTT. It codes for CASSQDPSGSVYF.

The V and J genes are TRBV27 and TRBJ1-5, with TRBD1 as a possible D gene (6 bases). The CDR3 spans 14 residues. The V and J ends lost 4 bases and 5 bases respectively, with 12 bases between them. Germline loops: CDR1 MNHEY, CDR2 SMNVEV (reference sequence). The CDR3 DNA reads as TGTGCCAGCAGTTCGACAGGTCCGGATCAGCCCCAGCATTTT. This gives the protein CASSSTGPDQPQHF.

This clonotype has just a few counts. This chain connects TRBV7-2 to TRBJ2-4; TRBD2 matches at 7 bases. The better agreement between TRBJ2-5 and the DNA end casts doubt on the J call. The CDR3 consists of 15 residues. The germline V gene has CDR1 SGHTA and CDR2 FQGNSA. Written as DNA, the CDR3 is TGTGCCAGCAGCTTAAGGCCGGGAGGACGGGAGACCCAGTACTTC. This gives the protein CASSLRPGGRETQYF.

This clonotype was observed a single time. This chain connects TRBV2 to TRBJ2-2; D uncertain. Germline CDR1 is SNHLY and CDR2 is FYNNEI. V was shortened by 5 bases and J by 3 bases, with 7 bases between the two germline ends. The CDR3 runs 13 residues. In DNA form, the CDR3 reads TGTGCCAGCAGTAGCTTTCACACCGGGGAGCTGTTTTTT. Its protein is CASSSFHTGELFF.

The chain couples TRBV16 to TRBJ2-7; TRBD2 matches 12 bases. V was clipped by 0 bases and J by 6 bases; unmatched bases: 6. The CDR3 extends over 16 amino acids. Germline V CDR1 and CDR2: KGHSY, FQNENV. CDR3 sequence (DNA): TGTGCCAGCAGCCAATCGTTGACTAGCGGGAGCTCCGAGCAGTACTTC. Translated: CASSQSLTSGSSEQYF.

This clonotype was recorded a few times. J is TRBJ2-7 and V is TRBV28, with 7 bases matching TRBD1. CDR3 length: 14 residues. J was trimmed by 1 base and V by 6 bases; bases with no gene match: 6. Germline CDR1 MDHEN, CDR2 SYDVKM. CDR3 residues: CASSRQGGSYEQYF. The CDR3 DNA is TGTGCCAGCAGCCGACAGGGTGGTTCCTACGAGCAGTACTTC.

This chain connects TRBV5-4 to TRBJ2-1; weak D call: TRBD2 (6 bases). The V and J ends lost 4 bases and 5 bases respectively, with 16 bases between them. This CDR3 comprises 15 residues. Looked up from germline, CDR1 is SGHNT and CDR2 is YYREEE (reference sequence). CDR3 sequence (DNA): TGTGCCAGCAGCCCCTCCGGGGGATCTGACAATGAGCAGTTCTTC. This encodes CASSPSGGSDNEQFF. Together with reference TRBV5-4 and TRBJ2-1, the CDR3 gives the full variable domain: ETGVTQSPTHLIKTRGQQVTLRCSSQSGHNTVSWYQQALGQGPQFIFQYYREEENGRGNFPPRFSGLQFPNYSSELNVNALELDDSALYLCASSPSGGSDNEQFFGPGTRLTVL.

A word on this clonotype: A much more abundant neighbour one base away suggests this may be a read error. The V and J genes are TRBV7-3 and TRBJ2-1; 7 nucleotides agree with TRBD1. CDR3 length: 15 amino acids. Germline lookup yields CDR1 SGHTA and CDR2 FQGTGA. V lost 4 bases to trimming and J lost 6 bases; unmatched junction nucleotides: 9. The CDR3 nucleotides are TGTGCCAGCAGCTCCCGCACAGGGGCGGGCAATGAGCAGTTCTTC. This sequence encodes CASSSRTGAGNEQFF.

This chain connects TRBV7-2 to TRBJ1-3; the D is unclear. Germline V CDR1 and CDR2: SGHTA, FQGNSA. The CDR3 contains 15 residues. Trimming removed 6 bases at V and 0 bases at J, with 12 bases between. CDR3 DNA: TGTGCCAGCAGTCCCTGGACGGCCTCTGGAAACACCATATATTTT. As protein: CASSPWTASGNTIYF.

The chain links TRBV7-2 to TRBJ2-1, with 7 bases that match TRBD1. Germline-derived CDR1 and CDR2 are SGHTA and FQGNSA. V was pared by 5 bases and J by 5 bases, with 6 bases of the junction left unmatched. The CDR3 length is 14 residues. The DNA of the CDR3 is TGTGCCAGCAGCCAAGGGGGCTCTAACAATGAGCAGTTCTTC. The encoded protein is CASSQGGSNNEQFF.

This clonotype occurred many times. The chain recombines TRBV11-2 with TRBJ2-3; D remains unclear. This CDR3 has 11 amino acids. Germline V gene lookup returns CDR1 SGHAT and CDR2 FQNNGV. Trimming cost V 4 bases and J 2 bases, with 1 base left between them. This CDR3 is CASSYTDTQYF. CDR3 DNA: TGTGCCAGCAGCTACACAGATACGCAGTATTTT.

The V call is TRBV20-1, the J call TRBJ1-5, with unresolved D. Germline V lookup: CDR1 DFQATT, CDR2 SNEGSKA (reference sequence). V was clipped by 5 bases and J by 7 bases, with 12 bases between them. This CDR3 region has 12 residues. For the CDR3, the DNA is TGCAGTGCTTCAGCCCGATGGCAGCCCCAGCATTTT. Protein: CSASARWQPQHF.

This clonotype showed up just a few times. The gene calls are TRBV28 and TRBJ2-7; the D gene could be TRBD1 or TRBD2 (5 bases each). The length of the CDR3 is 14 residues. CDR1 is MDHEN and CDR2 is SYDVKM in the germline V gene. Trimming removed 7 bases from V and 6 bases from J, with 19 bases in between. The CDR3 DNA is TGTGCCAGCAACCCGGCCGGGACCCCCTTCGAGCAGTACTTC. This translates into CASNPAGTPFEQYF.

The CDR3 DNA follows: TGTGCCAGCAGTTCTGACAGGGTGGGGGCAAACTATGGCTACACCTTC. This translates into CASSSDRVGANYGYTF. This sequence joins TRBV6-6 and TRBJ1-2; 7 nucleotides match TRBD1. CDR3 length equals 16 residues. Germline lookup yields CDR1 MNHNY and CDR2 SVGAGI (reference sequence). V gave up 4 bases and J gave up 2 bases; unmatched junction bases: 10.

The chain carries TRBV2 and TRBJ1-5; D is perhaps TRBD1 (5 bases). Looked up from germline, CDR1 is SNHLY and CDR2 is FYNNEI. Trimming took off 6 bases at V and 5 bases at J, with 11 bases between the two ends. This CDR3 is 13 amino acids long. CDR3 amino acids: CASSDSSYQPQHF. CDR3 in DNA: TGTGCCAGCAGCGACAGTTCGTATCAGCCCCAGCATTTT.

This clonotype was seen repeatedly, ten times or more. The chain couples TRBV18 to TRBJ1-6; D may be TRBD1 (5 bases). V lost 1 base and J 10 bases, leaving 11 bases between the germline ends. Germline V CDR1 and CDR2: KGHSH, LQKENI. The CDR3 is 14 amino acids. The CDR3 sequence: CASSPLEGRSPLHF. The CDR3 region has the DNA TGTGCCAGCTCACCACTGGAGGGGCGGTCACCCCTCCACTTT. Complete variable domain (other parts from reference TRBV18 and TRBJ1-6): NAGVMQNPRHLVRRRGQEARLRCSPMKGHSHVYWYRQLPEEGLKFMVYLQKENIIDESGMPKERFSAEFPKEGPSILRIQQVVRGDSAAYFCASSPLEGRSPLHFGNGTRLTVT.

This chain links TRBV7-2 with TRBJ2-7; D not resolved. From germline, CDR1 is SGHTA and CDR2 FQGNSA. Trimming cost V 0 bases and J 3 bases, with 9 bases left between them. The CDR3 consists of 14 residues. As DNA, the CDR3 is TGTGCCAGCAGCTTAGCGCTACAGTACTACGAGCAGTACTTC. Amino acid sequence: CASSLALQYYEQYF.